The 4 T cell receptor beta chains below come from one sample, sequenced in a study of radiotherapy plus CTLA-4 blockade in lung cancer. This table comes from immunoSEQ multiplex PCR, and its TCRdb copy is limited to in-frame clones, with some not included. The sample comprises tens of thousands of clones, around 80% of which are singletons, and less than 4% rests with the top ten. The input for sequencing was peripheral blood, taken from a patient treated with radiotherapy plus ipilimumab. The receptors were gathered from a human donor with non-small cell lung cancer who had a partial response to radiotherapy plus ipilimumab.

The chain joins TRBV7-8 to TRBJ2-4; weak D call: TRBD1 (6 bases). CDR3 size: 15 residues. V was trimmed by 5 bases and J by 4 bases, leaving 15 bases between them. Germline lookup yields CDR1 SGHVS and CDR2 FQNEAQ. The CDR3 loop reads CASSIQGEGKNIQYF. The CDR3 DNA sequence: TGTGCCAGCAGCATACAGGGAGAGGGTAAAAACATTCAGTACTTC.

This clone was counted a few times. V gene TRBV7-8 combines with J gene TRBJ2-7, with 11 bases lining up with TRBD1. CDR1 SGHVS and CDR2 FQNEAQ come from the germline V gene. V was pared by 5 bases and J by 2 bases, with 5 bases of the junction left unmatched. There are 15 residues in the CDR3. The CDR3 DNA is TGTGCCAGCAGCACCGGGACAGGGGGGCCCTACGAGCAGTACTTC. Amino acid sequence: CASSTGTGGPYEQYF.

This sequence joins TRBV6-1 and TRBJ1-2; a possible D gene is TRBD1 (5 bases). The CDR3 loop spans 14 amino acids. Germline V CDR1 and CDR2: MNHNS, SASEGT. Trimming pared 6 bases from V and 4 bases from J, leaving 15 bases between. DNA for the CDR3: TGTGCCAGCAGCCTAAAGGAGGGGCCCTATGGCTACACCTTC. Its translation is CASSLKEGPYGYTF.

The chain carries TRBV7-3 and TRBJ2-3; 8 nucleotides line up with TRBD2. V trimming: 7 bases; J trimming: 2 bases; junction bases outside the gene matches: 8. The germline V gene encodes CDR1 SGHTA and CDR2 FQGTGA. CDR3 length equals 15 residues. CDR3 protein: CASNPSGGVTDTQYF. The CDR3 DNA reads TGTGCCAGCAACCCAAGCGGGGGAGTCACAGATACGCAGTATTTT.